This TCR beta chain stems from a study of identical twins. Whole-study results and caveats: Twin sharing of out-of-frame TCR alpha was underestimated by models in monozygotic pairs.

This clonotype was detected ten times or more. Its target is unknown. Between the trimmed V and J ends, which lost 3 bases and 3 bases, there was a span of 13 bases. This CDR3 region has 15 residues. Germline V CDR1 and CDR2: MNHNS, SASEGT. TCRdb processed the 5' RACE reads anew with MiXCR; each CDR3 protein has one entry. The sample lists around 160,000 distinct CDR3 sequences, roughly 3.5% occurring once. This chain connects TRBV6-1 to TRBJ2-3; the D gene is possibly TRBD2 (6 bases). The sample was memory T cells sorted from blood. This receptor was identified in a man younger than 30 in good health. CDR3 region: CASSEVPGGTDTQYF. CDR3 in DNA: TGTGCCAGCAGTGAGGTGCCAGGAGGGACAGATACGCAGTATTTT.